Listed below are T cell receptor beta chains from one sample, sequenced in a study of blood T cell repertoires in COVID-19. Assay used: immunoSEQ multiplex PCR; TCRdb lists only in-frame clones, some missing. Here the sample spans about 210,000 clones, under 95% being singletons. The specimen was peripheral blood. These receptors were collected from a young man with acute or convalescent COVID-19. CDR3s include the opening cysteine and the closing phenylalanine or tryptophan. The order of the fields is clone size, D gene, J gene, V gene, CDR3 protein, CDR3 DNA. D genes are given only for firm matches. A row's size may be missing; if present it is once, few, many or a size class.

>-|-|TRBJ1-6|TRBV7-2
CASTPTGLVDSPLHF
TGTGCCAGCACCCCAACAGGGCTCGTGGATTCACCCCTCCACTTT
>once|-|TRBJ2-5|TRBV5-5
CASSSSGLPGGDQYF
TGTGCCAGCAGCTCAAGTGGACTCCCCGGTGGAGACCAGTACTTC
>-|-|TRBJ1-2|TRBV2
CASREEAQSYTF
TGTGCCAGCAGGGAGGAAGCACAGAGCTACACCTTC
>-|-|TRBJ1-2|TRBV4-1
CASSQGPTSNNYGYTF
TGCGCCAGCAGCCAAGGACCGACAAGCAATAACTATGGCTACACCTTC
>-|-|TRBJ2-1|TRBV12-3/TRBV12-4
CASSTQGWNEQFF
TGTGCCAGCTCAACCCAGGGGTGGAATGAGCAGTTCTTC
>-|TRBD2|TRBJ2-6|TRBV7-8
CASKSGSSFGANVLTF
TGTGCCAGCAAGAGCGGGAGTTCGTTTGGGGCCAACGTCCTGACTTTC
>-|-|TRBJ2-3|TRBV2
CASSQAGQYTDTQYF
TGTGCCAGCAGTCAAGCGGGACAGTACACAGATACGCAGTATTTT
>-|-|TRBJ2-5|TRBV29-1
CSVEVWQQETQYF
TGCAGCGTTGAAGTTTGGCAACAAGAGACCCAGTACTTC
>-|-|TRBJ2-3|TRBV2
CASSRMRGDTQYF
TGTGCCAGCAGTCGGATGCGCGGAGATACGCAGTATTTT
>-|TRBD1|TRBJ1-1|TRBV7-2
CASSLVPGGTNTEAFF
TGTGCCAGCAGCTTAGTTCCAGGGGGAACGAACACTGAAGCTTTCTTT
>once|TRBD2|TRBJ2-4|TRBV30
CAWSSGSDIQYF
TGTGCCTGGAGTAGCGGGAGTGACATTCAGTACTTC
>-|-|TRBJ2-7|TRBV15
CATSRGRVSTYEQYF
TGTGCCACCAGCAGAGGTCGGGTCAGTACCTACGAGCAGTACTTC
>-|-|TRBJ2-3|TRBV24-1
CATRATGTGDTQYF
TGTGCCACCAGGGCGACAGGAACGGGAGATACGCAGTATTTT
>-|-|TRBJ2-3|TRBV5-1
CASSLGTSTDTQYF
TGCGCCAGCAGCTTAGGGACTAGCACAGATACGCAGTATTTT
>-|TRBD1|TRBJ1-1|TRBV5-1
CASSLDSYRGNTEAFF
TGCGCCAGCAGCTTGGACTCGTACAGGGGAAACACTGAAGCTTTCTTT
>many|TRBD2|TRBJ2-1|TRBV10-3
CAINKAGGHSNEQFF
TGTGCCATCAATAAAGCGGGAGGGCATTCGAATGAGCAGTTCTTC
>-|-|TRBJ1-5|TRBV23-1
CASSQPNQPQHF
TGCGCCAGCAGTCAACCAAATCAGCCCCAGCATTTT
>-|-|TRBJ1-5|TRBV6-5
CASSQWESQPQHF
TGTGCCAGCAGTCAGTGGGAGAGTCAGCCCCAGCATTTT
>-|-|TRBJ1-6|TRBV6-1
CASSDAREASPLHF
TGTGCCAGCAGTGACGCGAGGGAGGCCTCACCCCTCCACTTT
>-|TRBD1|TRBJ1-1|TRBV5-1
CASSSRPLGQGVNTEAFF
TGCGCCAGCAGCTCCCGACCCCTCGGACAGGGGGTAAACACTGAAGCTTTCTTT
>-|TRBD1|TRBJ2-1|TRBV19
CASSKPGQGRNEQFF
TGTGCCAGTAGTAAGCCGGGACAGGGGCGGAATGAGCAGTTCTTC
>-|-|TRBJ2-3|TRBV9
CASSVEPTSRDTQYF
TGTGCCAGCAGCGTAGAGCCTACTAGCCGGGATACGCAGTATTTT
>-|-|TRBJ1-1|TRBV19
CASSPPGVNTEAFF
TGTGCCAGTAGTCCACCAGGGGTGAACACTGAAGCTTTCTTT
>-|-|TRBJ2-5|TRBV7-6
CASSSGGTRQETQYF
TGTGCCAGCAGCTCAGGGGGGACAAGACAAGAGACCCAGTACTTC
>-|TRBD1|TRBJ2-1|TRBV7-9
CASSLWDRVDEQFF
TGTGCCAGCAGCTTATGGGACAGGGTTGATGAGCAGTTCTTC
>-|TRBD1|TRBJ2-3|TRBV24-1
CATSDPGQGGTDTQYF
TGTGCCACCAGTGACCCCGGACAGGGGGGAACAGATACGCAGTATTTT
>few|TRBD2|TRBJ2-1|TRBV6-1
CASSERTSGSNEQFF
TGTGCCAGCAGTGAACGGACTAGCGGGAGCAATGAGCAGTTCTTC
>-|TRBD1|TRBJ1-1|TRBV12-5
CASGLPPGQANTEAFF
TGTGCTAGTGGTTTGCCTCCGGGACAGGCTAACACTGAAGCTTTCTTT
>-|-|TRBJ1-2|TRBV4-1
CASSQDLGAWGYTF
TGCGCCAGCAGCCAAGATCTGGGGGCTTGGGGCTACACCTTC
>once|TRBD2|TRBJ2-3|TRBV30
CAWSRSGVRDTQYF
TGTGCCTGGAGTCGAAGCGGGGTGCGGGATACGCAGTATTTT
>-|TRBD2|TRBJ2-1|TRBV5-4
CASSLMGLAGVHNEQFF
TGTGCCAGCAGCTTAATGGGACTAGCGGGGGTCCACAATGAGCAGTTCTTC
>-|-|TRBJ2-5|TRBV10-1
CASSETGRQETQYF
TGCGCCAGCAGTGAGACAGGGAGACAAGAGACCCAGTACTTC
>few|TRBD2|TRBJ2-7|TRBV12-5
CASGLTTTAVVAGGIQTYEQYF
TGTGCTAGTGGTTTGACAACTACCGCGGTGGTAGCGGGGGGGATTCAAACCTACGAGCAGTACTTC
>-|-|TRBJ2-1|TRBV7-9
CASSSPGDVDEQFF
TGTGCCAGCAGCTCTCCGGGAGATGTAGATGAGCAGTTCTTC
>-|-|TRBJ1-1|TRBV6-5
CASTQAGNTEAFF
TGTGCCAGCACCCAGGCGGGGAACACTGAAGCTTTCTTT
>-|-|TRBJ2-2|TRBV7-3
CASSLSSNTGELFF
TGTGCCAGCAGCTTAAGTTCCAATACCGGGGAGCTGTTTTTT
>-|-|TRBJ2-2|TRBV28
CASSPPAARTGELFF
TGTGCCAGCAGCCCGCCCGCGGCCCGGACCGGGGAGCTGTTTTTT
>once|TRBD1|TRBJ1-1|TRBV28
CASSKQGAWGGQNTEAFF
TGTGCCAGCAGTAAACAGGGGGCGTGGGGGGGACAGAACACTGAAGCTTTCTTT
>-|TRBD2|TRBJ2-3|TRBV30
CARGGRGDTQYF
TGTGCCCGGGGGGGCCGGGGAGATACGCAGTATTTT